This T cell receptor beta chain was profiled in a study of neoadjuvant nivolumab and ipilimumab in lung cancer. Study-wide results and limits: Compared with tumor-adjacent uninvolved lung, resected tumors showed greater richness and clonality. From pretherapy to surgery, tumor richness and clonality rose with dual therapy.

The repertoire was sequenced with immunoSEQ multiplex PCR; TCRdb's copy has only in-frame clones and lacks some. This sample yields some 26,000 clones, of which more than 75% are seen a single time; more than 6.5% belongs to the top ten. V lost 3 bases and J 4 bases, leaving 9 bases between the germline ends. The length of the CDR3 is 14 residues. Germline CDR1 reads SGHAT; CDR2 reads FQDESV (reference sequence). Turning to this clone: Its antigen is as yet unknown.

The specimen was tumor tissue, collected after neoadjuvant nivolumab, alone or with ipilimumab, at or shortly before surgery. The V and J genes are TRBV11-1 and TRBJ2-2; D is possibly TRBD2 (7 bases). The sequence was collected from an adult with non-small cell lung cancer. The CDR3: CASSLRGPTGELFF. CDR3 nucleotides: TGTGCCAGCAGCTTGCGGGGGCCCACCGGGGAGCTGTTTTTT. The full variable domain, with the rest looked up from reference TRBV11-1 and TRBJ2-2, is EAEVAQSPRYKITEKSQAVAFWCDPISGHATLYWYRQILGQGPELLVQFQDESVVDDSQLPKDRFSAERLKGVDSTLKIQPAELGDSAMYLCASSLRGPTGELFFGEGSRLTVL.